A single sample gave rise to the 9 T cell receptor beta chains below, sequenced in a study of naive and memory T cell subsets. Both TRBC1 and TRBC2 were covered by a beta constant-region primer of two equimolar oligonucleotides. The ligated cDNA underwent four PCR rounds using SP2 and nested alpha and beta constant-region primers. TCRdb re-derived calls from the UMI-ligation and nested PCR reads in MiXCR, one entry per CDR3 protein. The repertoire holds over 2,500 distinct CDR3 sequences, around 4.9% seen once, with more than 30% in the top ten. The sequenced sample consisted of CD4+ TEMRA cells from blood. Subset indicated: effector memory re-expressing CD45RA, CD45RA+ CD27-. These receptors originate from a human donor in good health.

This clonotype was counted at least ten times. The chain links TRBV20-1 to TRBJ2-1; D possibly matches TRBD1 or TRBD2 (5 bases each). With 0 bases removed from V and 2 bases from J, the gap between germline ends came to 11 bases. The CDR3 contains 15 residues. Germline V gene lookup returns CDR1 DFQATT and CDR2 SNEGSKA (reference sequence). The CDR3 loop reads CSARDPLGAYNEQFF. CDR3 nucleotide sequence: TGCAGTGCTAGAGACCCTTTGGGGGCCTACAATGAGCAGTTCTTC.

This clonotype has only a few counts. This sequence joins TRBV6-2 or TRBV6-3 and TRBJ2-7, with TRBD2 as a possible D gene (6 bases). V dropped 6 bases and J dropped 0 bases, with 18 bases sitting between them. The CDR3 covers 16 residues. Germline assignment: CDR1 MNHEY and CDR2 SVGEGT. CDR3 in DNA: TGTGCCAGCAGCTACGGACTATACGAATTCTCCTACGAGCAGTACTTC. Translating gives CASSYGLYEFSYEQYF.

Within the sample, this clonotype is hyperexpanded. The V gene is TRBV18, the J gene TRBJ1-2; TRBD1 matches at 12 bases. Germline V CDR1 and CDR2: KGHSH, LQKENI. The V segment lost 2 bases and the J segment 3 bases; nucleotides outside the gene matches: 1. This CDR3 has 15 amino acids. DNA for the CDR3: TGTGCCAGCTCACCAGGGACAGGGGGCGACTATGGCTACACCTTC. Translation: CASSPGTGGDYGYTF.

This clonotype was seen at least ten times. This chain links TRBV11-2 with TRBJ2-3; D perhaps matches TRBD2 (6 bases). Per the germline V gene, CDR1 is SGHAT and CDR2 is FQNNGV. The CDR3 covers 15 residues. Trimming cost V 3 bases and J 1 base, with 11 bases left between them. This chain's CDR3 is CASSFTWGGTDTQYF. The CDR3 DNA reads TGTGCCAGCAGCTTCACCTGGGGGGGCACAGATACGCAGTATTTT.

The chain uses TRBV7-9 and TRBJ1-3; D not certain. Germline V lookup: CDR1 SEHNR, CDR2 FQNEAQ (reference sequence). This CDR3 has 13 amino acids. Trimming cost V 5 bases and J 8 bases, with 13 bases left between them. In nucleotides, the CDR3 is TGTGCCAGCAGCCAAAGCGGACGAGACACCATATATTTT. This encodes CASSQSGRDTIYF.

The genes are TRBV10-3 and TRBJ2-7; the match to TRBD1 covers 8 bases. V lost 3 bases and J lost 1; bases outside the gene matches: 2. Germline loops: CDR1 ENHRY, CDR2 SYGVKD. This CDR3 spans 14 amino acids. The CDR3 sequence: CAISDRTGSYEQYF. The DNA of the CDR3 is TGTGCCATCAGTGACCGGACAGGGTCCTACGAGCAGTACTTC.

This clonotype occurred a few times. CDR3 coding DNA: TGTGCCAGCAGTGAAGACCACGGGCGGTTGGCCCAGTACTTC. This sequence encodes CASSEDHGRLAQYF. The chain uses TRBV2 and TRBJ2-5; D gene unclear. CDR3 size: 14 residues. Germline CDR1 reads SNHLY; CDR2 reads FYNNEI. The V end lost 1 base, the J end lost 9 bases, and 15 bases lay between the germline ends.

By its share, this clonotype is medium-sized (0.01 to 0.1%). This rearrangement joins TRBV5-1 to TRBJ2-1; TRBD2 matches 8 bases. V trimming: 1 base; J trimming: 4 bases; junction bases outside the gene matches: 16. The CDR3 runs to 19 residues. Germline V lookup: CDR1 SGHRS, CDR2 YFSETQ. The CDR3 region is CASSLRGLIAGRTYNEQFF. The CDR3 region has the DNA TGCGCCAGCAGCTTGAGGGGACTAATAGCGGGAAGAACTTACAATGAGCAGTTCTTC.

This clonotype was seen a few times. The rearrangement links TRBV19 to TRBJ1-5; D might be TRBD1 (6 bases). Germline-derived CDR1 and CDR2 are LNHDA and SQIVND (reference sequence). This CDR3 contains 15 residues. The germline V and J ends were trimmed by 5 bases and 7 bases, with 18 bases remaining between them. The CDR3 DNA is TGTGCCAGTAGTTACCTTCAGGGGCTGGGACAGCCCCAGCATTTT. Translating gives CASSYLQGLGQPQHF.